This passage covers 32 T cell receptor beta chains from one sample sequenced in a study of regulatory T cells in long-lasting Graves disease. Relying on iRepertoire HTBI primers and Arm-PCR of CDR3 regions, the team built TCR beta libraries. TCRdb reanalysed the multiplex PCR reads using MiXCR and keeps one entry per CDR3 protein. The top ten hold approximately 24% of the sample, which has some 230,000 distinct CDR3 sequences, around 19% seen once. Time point indicated: newly diagnosed GD, antithyroid drugs for less than 3 months. PBMC-extracted RNA yielded the TCR library. The sequences come from peripheral blood mononuclear cells (PBMCs), collected at new diagnosis, from a patient treated with antithyroid drugs. These receptors were taken from a female donor with Graves disease.

This clonotype was seen repeatedly, ten times or more. The chain couples TRBV28 to TRBJ1-1; 9 bases line up with TRBD1. With 6 bases clipped from V and 4 bases from J, the junction kept 3 bases outside the gene matches. This CDR3 has 13 amino acids. The germline V gene has CDR1 MDHEN and CDR2 SYDVKM. This CDR3 is CASRGQGSTEAFF. The CDR3 DNA follows: TGTGCCAGCAGGGGACAGGGATCCACTGAAGCTTTCTTT.

This clonotype was seen at least ten times. This rearrangement joins TRBV30 to TRBJ1-4, with unresolved D. Germline CDR1 reads GTSNPN; CDR2 reads SVGIG (reference sequence). Trimming removed 3 bases from V and 7 bases from J, with 9 bases in between. This CDR3 contains 12 residues. The DNA of the CDR3 is TGTGCCTGGAGGGGGTCGGGTGAAAAACTGTTTTTT. Amino acids: CAWRGSGEKLFF.

At least ten counts were recorded for this clonotype. The chain employs TRBV19 and TRBJ2-5; TRBD1 is a possible D gene (5 bases). Trimming took 5 bases from V and 5 from J, leaving 18 bases between them. CDR3 size: 15 residues. Per germline, CDR1 LNHDA and CDR2 SQIVND (reference sequence). CDR3 coding DNA: TGTGCCAGTAGTGGGGCCGGGCCCCCCGGGGAGACCCAGTACTTC. This codes for CASSGAGPPGETQYF.

This clonotype was picked up many times. The chain couples TRBV2 to TRBJ2-7; 9 nucleotides match TRBD1. Germline-derived CDR1 and CDR2 are SNHLY and FYNNEI. J was trimmed by 6 bases and V by 7 bases; bases with no gene match: 7. The CDR3 is 13 residues long. DNA of the CDR3: TGTGCCAGCACTGGGACAGGGCCTGCCGAGCAGTACTTC. Protein: CASTGTGPAEQYF.

About this clonotype itself: Just one base apart from a much larger clone, this may be a read error. The V call is TRBV2, the J call TRBJ2-3; D is unclear. This CDR3 contains 14 residues. Trimming shortened V by 5 bases and J by 5 bases, and 14 bases separated the two germline ends. Germline V gives CDR1 SNHLY, CDR2 FYNNEI. This CDR3 reads CASSWLSPGDTQYF. The CDR3 nucleotides read TGTGCCAGCAGTTGGCTAAGCCCCGGAGATACGCAGTATTTT.

This clonotype was counted ten times or more. The chain links TRBV12-3 or TRBV12-4 to TRBJ1-5; D might be TRBD1 (5 bases). The CDR3 spans 17 residues. V was shortened by 4 bases and J by 3 bases, with 19 bases between the two germline ends. This CDR3 is CASSWGLGQNPNQPQHF. CDR3 nucleotide sequence: TGTGCCAGCAGTTGGGGACTTGGGCAGAATCCCAATCAGCCCCAGCATTTT.

This chain connects TRBV5-4 to TRBJ1-4; no clear D gene. The CDR3 runs to 14 residues. From germline, CDR1 is SGHNT and CDR2 YYREEE (reference sequence). V was cut by 1 base and J by 3 bases, with 7 bases left in between. CDR3 nucleotide sequence: TGTGCCAGCAGCTTGAGTTCACCTAATGAAAAACTGTTTTTT. Its protein product is CASSLSSPNEKLFF. Based on the CDR3 plus reference TRBV5-4 and TRBJ1-4, the full variable domain is ETGVTQSPTHLIKTRGQQVTLRCSSQSGHNTVSWYQQALGQGPQFIFQYYREEENGRGNFPPRFSGLQFPNYSSELNVNALELDDSALYLCASSLSSPNEKLFFGSGTQLSVL.

The genes are TRBV11-2 and TRBJ2-5; 7 bases map to TRBD2. The V and J ends lost 5 bases and 8 bases, in that order; junction bases with no gene match: 17. Per the germline V gene, CDR1 is SGHAT and CDR2 is FQNNGV. CDR3 length: 16 residues. The CDR3 sequence: CASSQGNAGVWDTQYF. As DNA, the CDR3 is TGTGCCAGCAGCCAAGGAAATGCGGGAGTCTGGGACACCCAGTACTTC.

This clonotype was recorded at least ten times. The chain couples TRBV27 to TRBJ2-1; a weak D match, TRBD1 (5 bases). Per germline, CDR1 MNHEY and CDR2 SMNVEV (reference sequence). The CDR3 totals 15 residues. Trimming shortened V by 2 bases and J by 7 bases, and 15 bases separated the two germline ends. The DNA for the CDR3 is TGTGCCAGCAGTTTAGGAAGGGGCGGTAAAAATGAGCAGTTCTTC. Translating gives CASSLGRGGKNEQFF.

This clonotype was recorded once. V is TRBV2 and J is TRBJ1-2; D might be TRBD1 (6 bases). CDR3 length equals 10 residues. Trimming stripped 6 bases from V and 8 bases from J, with 7 bases between. Germline values: CDR1 SNHLY, CDR2 FYNNEI. CDR3 region: CASRGGGYTF. Written as DNA, the CDR3 is TGTGCCAGCAGGGGGGGCGGCTACACCTTC.

This clonotype has at least ten counts. V usage is TRBV28 and J usage is TRBJ2-1, with 15 bases lining up with TRBD2. The CDR3 is 16 residues long. J was trimmed by 8 bases and V by 5 bases; bases with no gene match: 7. Germline V gene data show CDR1 as MDHEN and CDR2 as SYDVKM. CDR3 sequence reads: CASSPWTSGRADEQFF. The CDR3 DNA sequence: TGTGCCAGCAGTCCCTGGACTAGCGGGAGGGCTGATGAGCAGTTCTTC.

This chain links TRBV2 with TRBJ2-2; D may be TRBD1 or TRBD2 (5 bases each). V dropped 4 bases and J dropped 1 base, with 10 bases sitting between them. Per germline, CDR1 SNHLY and CDR2 FYNNEI. The CDR3 runs to 15 residues. In DNA, the CDR3 is TGTGCCAGCAGTGGAGGGACGGAGAACACCGGGGAGCTGTTTTTT. This gives the protein CASSGGTENTGELFF.

The rearrangement joins TRBV19 to TRBJ2-7; D call uncertain. This CDR3 spans 13 amino acids. Germline CDR1 and CDR2: LNHDA and SQIVND (reference sequence). Trimming removed 1 base at V and 5 bases at J, with 9 bases between. CDR3 amino acids: CASSIGSVNEQYF. The CDR3 DNA reads TGTGCCAGTAGTATAGGGTCGGTGAACGAGCAGTACTTC. The full variable domain, its missing parts supplied by reference TRBV19 and TRBJ2-7, is DGGITQSPKYLFRKEGQNVTLSCEQNLNHDAMYWYRQDPGQGLRLIYYSQIVNDFQKGDIAEGYSVSREKKESFPLTVTSAQKNPTAFYLCASSIGSVNEQYFGPGTRLTVT.

Many counts were recorded for this clonotype. The V gene is TRBV7-9, the J gene TRBJ2-1, with 8 bases that match TRBD1. J gave up 7 bases and V 6 bases, and 8 bases lay outside the gene matches. The CDR3 runs 14 residues. Germline lookup yields CDR1 SEHNR and CDR2 FQNEAQ (reference sequence). The CDR3 DNA reads as TGTGCCAGCAGACCACAGGGGGAACTAAATGAGCAGTTCTTC. This gives the protein CASRPQGELNEQFF.

This clonotype came up many times. The V gene is TRBV11-3, the J gene TRBJ2-5, with 7 bases identical to TRBD1. The CDR3 extends over 16 amino acids. The V gene end was trimmed by 0 bases and the J gene end by 2 bases; junction bases not matched to a gene: 6. Per the germline V gene, CDR1 is SGHNT and CDR2 is YENEEA. The CDR3 region is CASSLDRGQLQETQYF. CDR3 DNA: TGTGCCAGCAGCTTAGATCGGGGACAGTTACAAGAGACCCAGTACTTC.

This clonotype has a count of ten or more. The chain employs TRBV7-2 and TRBJ2-3; D remains unclear. Germline CDR1 is SGHTA and CDR2 is FQGNSA. V lost 1 base and J 4 bases, leaving 9 bases between the germline ends. This CDR3 has 14 amino acids. The CDR3 DNA is TGTGCCAGCAGCTTAGGCCTACGAGCAGATACGCAGTATTTT. Translated, it gives CASSLGLRADTQYF.

This clonotype was detected many times. V is TRBV2 and J is TRBJ2-1; no definite D call. V lost 3 bases to trimming and J lost 4 bases, with 7 bases between them. Germline values: CDR1 SNHLY, CDR2 FYNNEI. The CDR3 totals 13 residues. CDR3 nucleotides: TGTGCCAGCAGTGATCGCAGATACAATGAGCAGTTCTTC. As protein: CASSDRRYNEQFF.

This clonotype appeared many times. The chain combines TRBV7-2 with TRBJ1-4, with 8 bases identical to TRBD1. V lost 6 bases to trimming and J lost 7 bases; unmatched junction nucleotides: 7. This CDR3 is built from 14 residues. CDR1 SGHTA and CDR2 FQGNSA come from the germline V gene. The CDR3 DNA reads as TGTGCCAGCAGTCGGACAGGGCGCGGTGAAAAACTGTTTTTT. Translation gives CASSRTGRGEKLFF.

Comments on this clonotype: A clone one base away is much larger, so this may be a read error. This chain joins TRBV6-1 and TRBJ2-5; 8 nucleotides agree with TRBD2. This CDR3 spans 16 amino acids. Looked up from germline, CDR1 is MNHNS and CDR2 is SASEGT. V dropped 5 bases and J dropped 5; count of bases not matched to a gene: 13. CDR3 sequence reads: CASSRSAGGDLETQYF. CDR3 in DNA: TGTGCCAGCAGTCGATCCGCCGGGGGGGATTTGGAGACCCAGTACTTC.

The chain carries TRBV29-1 and TRBJ2-3, with TRBD2 as a possible D gene (7 bases). The CDR3 runs to 13 residues. V lost 7 bases to trimming and J lost 9 bases, with 20 bases between them. Looked up from germline, CDR1 is SQVTM and CDR2 is ANQGSEA. The CDR3 protein is CSADRLGGITQYF. DNA for the CDR3: TGCAGCGCTGACAGGCTGGGAGGGATAACGCAGTATTTT.

About this clonotype itself: Being one base from a much bigger clone, this may be a read error. This chain joins TRBV3-1 and TRBJ2-5; possible D gene TRBD2, 6 bases. This CDR3 comprises 14 residues. The germline V and J ends were trimmed by 8 bases and 1 base, with 14 bases remaining between them. Germline-derived CDR1 and CDR2 are LGHDT and YNNKEL (reference sequence). The CDR3 nucleotides read TGTGCCAGCGGCCTCTCAGCGGGCCAAGAGACCCAGTACTTC. This sequence encodes CASGLSAGQETQYF.

This clonotype has only a few counts. The genes are TRBV28 and TRBJ2-3, with a possible D match to TRBD1 (5 bases). Trimming shortened V by 3 bases and J by 6 bases, and 13 bases separated the two germline ends. Germline V gene sequence: CDR1 MDHEN, CDR2 SYDVKM. CDR3 length: 14 residues. The CDR3 DNA is TGTGCCAGCAGTTTGTTTCAGGGAAGTGATACGCAGTATTTT. This codes for CASSLFQGSDTQYF.

This clonotype was counted at least ten times. The chain uses TRBV19 and TRBJ1-5, with a possible D match to TRBD1 (5 bases). This CDR3 spans 18 amino acids. The germline gives CDR1 LNHDA, CDR2 SQIVND (reference sequence). Trimming cost V 7 bases and J 0 bases, with 22 bases left between them. This chain's CDR3 is CASTPTGGRGSSNQPQHF. In DNA, the CDR3 is TGTGCCAGTACCCCCACGGGGGGTAGGGGTAGTAGCAATCAGCCCCAGCATTTT. The variable domain in full, with the rest retrieved from reference TRBV19 and TRBJ1-5, is DGGITQSPKYLFRKEGQNVTLSCEQNLNHDAMYWYRQDPGQGLRLIYYSQIVNDFQKGDIAEGYSVSREKKESFPLTVTSAQKNPTAFYLCASTPTGGRGSSNQPQHFGDGTRLSIL.

The rearrangement uses TRBV11-2 and TRBJ2-5, with 15 bases identical to TRBD2. This CDR3 has 15 residues. The germline V gene has CDR1 SGHAT and CDR2 FQNNGV. J lost 7 bases, V lost 5 bases, and 5 bases had no gene match. The CDR3 DNA follows: TGTGCCAGCAGCCTCGGGACTAGCGGGAGGACGACCCAGTACTTC. Protein sequence: CASSLGTSGRTTQYF.

This clonotype has a count of ten or more. The chain is built from TRBV30 and TRBJ1-5; D is undetermined. In germline, CDR1 is GTSNPN, CDR2 SVGIG (reference sequence). There are 14 residues in the CDR3. V lost 0 bases to trimming and J lost 3 bases, with 9 bases between them. CDR3 sequence (DNA): TGTGCCTGGAGTGTACAAAGGAACAATCAGCCCCAGCATTTT. Translating it yields CAWSVQRNNQPQHF.

A note on this clonotype: A far more abundant clone sits one base away, making this likely a read error. V and J are TRBV2 and TRBJ2-1; 7 nucleotides line up with TRBD2. CDR1 and CDR2 from the germline V gene are SNHLY and FYNNEI. The CDR3 totals 17 residues. V lost 3 bases to trimming and J lost 7 bases; unmatched junction nucleotides: 15. The CDR3 sequence is CASSDLALRGEKNEQFF. CDR3 in DNA: TGTGCCAGCAGTGATTTGGCCCTACGGGGGGAGAAGAATGAGCAGTTCTTC.

This clonotype was recorded at least ten times. V gene TRBV4-2 combines with J gene TRBJ1-2; 7 bases agree with TRBD1. Germline V gene sequence: CDR1 LGHNA, CDR2 YNFKEQ. V lost 0 bases to trimming and J lost 3 bases; unmatched junction nucleotides: 4. This CDR3 is 15 amino acids long. The DNA for the CDR3 is TGTGCCAGCAGCCAAGATAACAGGGGAGACTATGGCTACACCTTC. Translation: CASSQDNRGDYGYTF.

This clonotype was seen many times. J is TRBJ2-2 and V is TRBV6-2 or TRBV6-3, with D possibly matching TRBD1 (6 bases). V was trimmed by 6 bases and J by 8 bases, leaving 19 bases between them. Germline CDR1 and CDR2: MNHEY and SVGEGT. CDR3 length equals 15 residues. The CDR3 DNA sequence: TGTGCCAGCAGCCGATGGGGGCCAGCAGGGGGGGAGCTGTTTTTT. Protein sequence: CASSRWGPAGGELFF.

This clonotype was counted only a few times. Germline and junction disagree at one end, which may indicate a read error. The chain is built from TRBV28 and TRBJ2-7; D call uncertain. The germline CDR1 and CDR2 sequences are MDHEN and SYDVKM. The CDR3 loop spans 15 amino acids. CDR3 nucleotides: TGTGCCACCAGTACTAACCCGGTCCATCGGGACGAGCAGTACTTC. Residues: CATSTNPVHRDEQYF. The full variable domain, its missing parts supplied by reference TRBV28 and TRBJ2-7, is DVKVTQSSRYLVKRTGEKVFLECVQDMDHENMFWYRQDPGLGLRLIYFSYDVKMKEKGDIPEGYSVSREKKERFSLILESASTNQTSMYLCATSTNPVHRDEQYFGPGTRLTVT.

This clonotype has a count of ten or more. The CDR3, as DNA: TGTGCCAGCAGTTTCCGGCCAGGGCATAACGAGCAGTACTTC. It encodes CASSFRPGHNEQYF. V is TRBV28 and J is TRBJ2-7, with a possible D match to TRBD1 (5 bases). The V and J ends lost 3 bases and 5 bases respectively, with 14 bases between them. Germline V lookup: CDR1 MDHEN, CDR2 SYDVKM. The CDR3 covers 14 residues.

The sample holds many counts of this clonotype. CDR3 sequence: CASSLSWVARNTGELFF. The DNA of the CDR3 is TGTGCCAGCAGCTTATCTTGGGTTGCCAGGAACACCGGGGAGCTGTTTTTT. This rearrangement joins TRBV11-2 to TRBJ2-2, with unresolved D. CDR1 is SGHAT and CDR2 is FQNNGV in the germline V gene. CDR3 length: 17 residues. The V gene lost 2 bases and the J gene lost 1 base, with 14 bases spanning the gap.

The J gene is TRBJ1-1, the V gene TRBV12-3 or TRBV12-4; no definite D call. The CDR3 contains 16 residues. With 6 bases removed from V and 1 base from J, the gap between germline ends came to 18 bases. The CDR3 sequence is CASSDIAGRKNTEAFF. The CDR3, as DNA: TGTGCCAGCAGCGACATTGCCGGACGTAAGAACACTGAAGCTTTCTTT.